What follows are 13 T cell receptor beta chains derived from one specimen sequenced in a study of graft-versus-host responses after intestinal transplantation. Assay: immunoSEQ multiplex PCR; the TCRdb copy retains only in-frame clones and omits some. The repertoire holds around 13,000 clones, with approximately 93% as singletons. The specimen comprised PBMCs, sampled around 1,000 days after intestinal transplantation. The receptors originated from a human patient who received an intestinal transplant, so some T cells may come from the graft donor.

The rearrangement joins TRBV4-1 to TRBJ2-3; D remains unclear. CDR3 length: 12 residues. The V gene lost 1 base and the J gene lost 6 bases, with 5 bases spanning the gap. CDR1 is MGHRA and CDR2 is YSYEKL in the germline V gene. In DNA, the CDR3 is TGCGCCAGCAGCCAAGTGGGCGATACGCAGTATTTT. Residues: CASSQVGDTQYF.

The chain joins TRBV7-9 to TRBJ2-3, with D unresolved. This CDR3 comprises 9 residues. Per the germline V gene, CDR1 is SEHNR and CDR2 is FQNEAQ (reference sequence). The V end was cut by 8 bases, the J end by 6 bases, with 3 bases between. The CDR3 loop is CASPDTQYF. As DNA, the CDR3 is TGTGCCAGCCCGGATACGCAGTATTTT.

This chain connects TRBV7-9 to TRBJ2-7; a possible D gene is TRBD2 (7 bases). Trimming took off 5 bases at V and 0 bases at J, with 8 bases between the two ends. Germline-derived CDR1 and CDR2 are SEHNR and FQNEAQ (reference sequence). This CDR3 contains 13 residues. The CDR3 coding sequence is TGTGCCAGCAGCGGGGGGGCCTCCTACGAGCAGTACTTC. Encoded protein: CASSGGASYEQYF.

V gene TRBV6-1 combines with J gene TRBJ1-5; D is unclear. V lost 0 bases and J 4 bases, leaving 7 bases between the germline ends. The CDR3 consists of 14 residues. Germline CDR1 and CDR2: MNHNS and SASEGT. The DNA for the CDR3 is TGTGCCAGCAGTGAAGCTTTGGGGAATCAGCCCCAGCATTTT. Protein sequence: CASSEALGNQPQHF.

Only one count was recorded for this clone. The rearrangement joins TRBV19 to TRBJ1-4, with 8 positions matching TRBD1. Germline CDR1 and CDR2: LNHDA and SQIVND (reference sequence). The CDR3 has 14 amino acids. The junction had 7 bases not matched to a gene; V was cut back by 5 bases and J by 8 bases. Here the CDR3 reads CASSPDRGREKLFF. The CDR3 DNA reads as TGTGCCAGTAGTCCAGACAGGGGACGAGAAAAACTGTTTTTT.

This chain joins TRBV15 and TRBJ1-5; unclear D gene. V lost 0 bases and J lost 2, with 5 bases in between. The CDR3 consists of 14 residues. The germline V gene encodes CDR1 LNHNV and CDR2 YYDKDF (reference sequence). The CDR3 coding sequence is TGTGCCACCAGCAGAGAGTTAGGCAATCAGCCCCAGCATTTT. Amino acids: CATSRELGNQPQHF.

This clone appeared a single time. This rearrangement joins TRBV5-1 to TRBJ2-7; 10 bases map to TRBD1. In germline, CDR1 is SGHRS, CDR2 YFSETQ. V gave up 1 base and J gave up 5 bases; unmatched junction bases: 6. The CDR3 has 15 amino acids. The CDR3 DNA sequence: TGCGCCAGCAGCTTGTACCGGGACAGGGGTCACGAGCAGTACTTC. Translating it yields CASSLYRDRGHEQYF.

The chain links TRBV7-9 to TRBJ2-7, with D perhaps matching TRBD1 or TRBD2 (5 bases each). Germline assignment: CDR1 SEHNR and CDR2 FQNEAQ (reference sequence). Trimming removed 3 bases at V and 7 bases at J, with 7 bases between. The CDR3 contains 11 residues. The CDR3 DNA is TGTGCCAGCAGCTTGGGGGAAGAGCAGTACTTC. Translating it yields CASSLGEEQYF.

The V and J genes are TRBV6-5 and TRBJ1-5; 7 bases are a match to TRBD1. Germline CDR1 and CDR2: MNHEY and SVGAGI. CDR3 length: 14 residues. V shed 0 bases, J shed 5 bases, and the junction held 1 base outside the gene matches. In DNA, the CDR3 is TGTGCCAGCAGTTACTCCGGACAGGATCAGCCCCAGCATTTT. It yields the protein CASSYSGQDQPQHF.

This sequence joins TRBV5-6 and TRBJ2-1; TRBD2 aligns across 8 bases. Germline CDR1 is SGHDT and CDR2 is YYEEEE. The V segment lost 2 bases and the J segment 6 bases; nucleotides outside the gene matches: 10. This CDR3 is 16 amino acids long. CDR3 amino acids: CASSFLGGLGLNEQFF. CDR3 bases: TGTGCCAGCAGCTTTCTTGGGGGACTAGGCCTCAATGAGCAGTTCTTC. Full variable domain (missing parts from reference TRBV5-6 and TRBJ2-1): DAGVTQSPTHLIKTRGQQVTLRCSPKSGHDTVSWYQQALGQGPQFIFQYYEEEERQRGNFPDRFSGHQFPNYSSELNVNALLLGDSALYLCASSFLGGLGLNEQFFGPGTRLTVL.

This clone was recorded once. The chain links TRBV25-1 to TRBJ2-2, with D unclear. The germline CDR1 and CDR2 sequences are MGHDK and SYGVNS. V shed 2 bases and J shed 8 bases, with 3 bases lying between them. This CDR3 is 11 amino acids long. This CDR3 reads CASSEGGELFF. The CDR3 coding sequence is TGTGCCAGCAGTGAAGGGGGGGAGCTGTTTTTT.

V usage is TRBV7-6 and J usage is TRBJ2-2; maybe TRBD2 (5 bases). Trimming stripped 11 bases from V and 7 bases from J, with 14 bases between. Germline V CDR1 and CDR2: SGHVS, FNYEAQ. The CDR3 length is 12 residues. CDR3 coding DNA: TGTGCCGGCCGAGGGATAGGCGGGGAGCTGTTTTTT. Its protein product is CAGRGIGGELFF.

The J gene is TRBJ2-1, the V gene TRBV19; TRBD2 matches 9 bases. CDR1 and CDR2 (germline): LNHDA, SQIVND (reference sequence). There are 13 residues in the CDR3. Trimming cost V 7 bases and J 7 bases; bases outside gene matches: 5. CDR3 coding DNA: TGTGCCAGTACTTTGAGCGGGGGGAATGAGCAGTTCTTC. Amino acids: CASTLSGGNEQFF.